The T cell receptor (beta chain) described here comes from a study of CXCR3-negative and CXCR3-positive naive CD8 T cells. Via 5' RACE with UMI labels, TRB cDNA libraries were prepared. TCRdb reprocessed the 5' RACE reads; each CDR3 protein has one entry and no DNA is given. Its listing shows about 66,000 distinct CDR3 sequences. Researchers sorted 300,000 cells of each CD8+ T cell subset in triplicate. Definition of naive CD8+ T cells rested on a CD45RO-CCR7+CD27+CD95- profile. CDR1 LGHNA and CDR2 YNFKEQ come from the germline V gene. CDR3 length: 16 residues. Of note for this clonotype: The antigen is not known.

Study results and limitations: Diversity ran similarly high across both naive subsets but far lower in memory CD8+ cells.

The sequenced material came from naive CXCR3- CD8+ T cells from blood. Specified subset: CD45RO-CCR7+CD27+CD95- naive CD8+ T cells lacking CXCR3 (TNR3-). The clonotype was recovered from a human donor in good health. Some clones in this sample may be carry-over from other donors' samples. The chain is built from TRBV4-2 and TRBJ2-7; TCRdb reports TRBD1, a call that lacks DNA to check it against. CDR3 amino acids: CASSQEGGDSSYEQYF.